The 16 T cell receptor beta chains listed next were all sequenced from one sample in a study of T cell changes during pregnancy in multiple sclerosis. Produced via immunoSEQ multiplex PCR; TCRdb's table is partial and in-frame only. There are about 45,000 clones in the sample; around 93% occur only once, and about 3% lies in the top ten. This specimen consisted of CD8+ T cells from peripheral blood mononuclear cells, obtained in the second trimester of pregnancy. The receptors originated from a female donor with multiple sclerosis, enrolled in a pregnancy study.

This sequence joins TRBV20-1 and TRBJ1-1; no firm D call. CDR1 is DFQATT, CDR2 SNEGSKA, per germline (reference sequence). V lost 2 bases, J lost 7 bases, and 5 bases lay in between. CDR3 size: 10 residues. This CDR3 is CSARSGEAFF. CDR3 in DNA: TGCAGTGCTAGATCAGGTGAAGCTTTCTTT.

The rearrangement joins TRBV18 to TRBJ1-2; D is uncertain. With 2 bases removed from V and 8 bases from J, the gap between germline ends came to 9 bases. The germline V gene encodes CDR1 KGHSH and CDR2 LQKENI. The CDR3 extends over 12 amino acids. The CDR3 DNA reads as TGTGCCAGCTCACCAGTAGCGGGAGGCTACACCTTC. Protein: CASSPVAGGYTF.

The rearrangement joins TRBV27 to TRBJ1-5; D unresolved. The germline V and J ends were trimmed by 3 bases and 6 bases, with 9 bases remaining between them. Germline CDR1 is MNHEY and CDR2 is SMNVEV (reference sequence). The CDR3 runs 13 residues. The CDR3 is CASSLMGGQPQHF. The CDR3 nucleotides are TGTGCCAGCAGTTTGATGGGAGGTCAGCCCCAGCATTTT.

The chain links TRBV5-1 to TRBJ2-2, with 11 bases fitting TRBD1. The CDR3 is made up of 20 amino acids. CDR1 and CDR2 (germline): SGHRS, YFSETQ. Unmatched junction bases numbered 21, after V lost 4 bases and J lost 7 bases. In DNA form, the CDR3 reads TGCGCCAGCAGCCAGTCCGGGACAGGGGGATTGACCCGTTCCCACGGGGAGCTGTTTTTT. Translated, it gives CASSQSGTGGLTRSHGELFF.

CDR3 sequence: CASSVVGDTEAFF. CDR3 in DNA: TGTGCCAGCAGCGTAGTAGGGGATACTGAAGCTTTCTTT. This rearrangement joins TRBV9 to TRBJ1-1, with D perhaps matching TRBD1 (5 bases). The CDR3 has 13 residues. CDR1 and CDR2 (germline): SGDLS, YYNGEE. V gave up 0 bases and J gave up 5 bases, with 8 bases separating them.

This clone showed up just once. The V call is TRBV5-6, the J call TRBJ2-5; D perhaps matches TRBD2 (6 bases). The CDR3 is 15 amino acids. With 3 bases removed from V and 0 bases from J, the gap between germline ends came to 12 bases. Looked up from germline, CDR1 is SGHDT and CDR2 is YYEEEE. In nucleotides, the CDR3 is TGTGCCAGCAGCTATGGGACTGTGTACCAAGAGACCCAGTACTTC. This translates into CASSYGTVYQETQYF. Using reference TRBV5-6 and TRBJ2-5 for the parts outside the CDR3, the full variable domain is DAGVTQSPTHLIKTRGQQVTLRCSPKSGHDTVSWYQQALGQGPQFIFQYYEEEERQRGNFPDRFSGHQFPNYSSELNVNALLLGDSALYLCASSYGTVYQETQYFGPGTRLLVL.

The V gene is TRBV9, the J gene TRBJ1-5; TRBD1 is a possible D gene (5 bases). Looked up from germline, CDR1 is SGDLS and CDR2 is YYNGEE. CDR3 length equals 13 residues. With 3 bases removed from V and 5 bases from J, the gap between germline ends came to 9 bases. This CDR3 reads CASSGGFDQPQHF. In DNA form, the CDR3 reads TGTGCCAGCAGCGGGGGCTTCGATCAGCCCCAGCATTTT. Full variable domain (outside the CDR3, taken from reference TRBV9 and TRBJ1-5): DSGVTQTPKHLITATGQRVTLRCSPRSGDLSVYWYQQSLDQGLQFLIQYYNGEERAKGNILERFSAQQFPDLHSELNLSSLELGDSALYFCASSGGFDQPQHFGDGTRLSIL.

V is TRBV5-5 and J is TRBJ1-3; D gene uncertain. The CDR3 consists of 13 residues. V lost 2 bases, J lost 8 bases, and 11 bases lay in between. The germline gives CDR1 SGHKS, CDR2 YYEKEE (reference sequence). CDR3 sequence: CASSLYNGDTIYF. In DNA, the CDR3 is TGTGCCAGCAGCTTATACAACGGGGACACCATATATTTT. The complete variable domain, with remaining parts taken from reference TRBV5-5 and TRBJ1-3, reads DAGVTQSPTHLIKTRGQQVTLRCSPISGHKSVSWYQQVLGQGPQFIFQYYEKEERGRGNFPDRFSARQFPNYSSELNVNALLLGDSALYLCASSLYNGDTIYFGEGSWLTVV.

The chain links TRBV5-6 to TRBJ2-7, with 7 nucleotides matching TRBD2. Germline loops: CDR1 SGHDT, CDR2 YYEEEE. CDR3 length: 15 residues. J gave up 7 bases and V 0 bases, and 10 bases lay outside the gene matches. DNA for the CDR3: TGTGCCAGCAGCTTGGAGGGCAGGACCGGGGGGGAGCAGTACTTC. This sequence encodes CASSLEGRTGGEQYF.

The gene calls are TRBV29-1 and TRBJ2-1, with 7 bases aligning to TRBD2. J lost 7 bases, V lost 6 bases, and 9 bases had no gene match. Per the germline V gene, CDR1 is SQVTM and CDR2 is ANQGSEA. This CDR3 spans 13 amino acids. This chain's CDR3 is CSVDGGMRNEQFF. The CDR3 DNA is TGCAGCGTGGACGGGGGGATGAGGAATGAGCAGTTCTTC.

The rearrangement links TRBV5-6 to TRBJ2-5; D may be TRBD1 (6 bases). Trimming pared 2 bases from V and 2 bases from J, leaving 10 bases between. The CDR3 runs to 14 residues. Germline V gives CDR1 SGHDT, CDR2 YYEEEE. The CDR3: CASSFRTVQETQYF. In DNA, the CDR3 is TGTGCCAGCAGCTTCAGGACAGTTCAAGAGACCCAGTACTTC. Together with reference TRBV5-6 and TRBJ2-5, the CDR3 gives the full variable domain: DAGVTQSPTHLIKTRGQQVTLRCSPKSGHDTVSWYQQALGQGPQFIFQYYEEEERQRGNFPDRFSGHQFPNYSSELNVNALLLGDSALYLCASSFRTVQETQYFGPGTRLLVL.

The chain recombines TRBV5-1 with TRBJ2-5, with TRBD2 matching over 13 bases. The CDR3 is 15 residues long. Germline CDR1 and CDR2: SGHRS and YFSETQ. J was trimmed by 3 bases and V by 2 bases; bases with no gene match: 1. CDR3 sequence: CASSFGLAGEETQYF. The CDR3 DNA is TGCGCCAGCAGCTTCGGACTAGCGGGGGAAGAGACCCAGTACTTC. The full variable domain, rest sourced from reference TRBV5-1 and TRBJ2-5, is KAGVTQTPRYLIKTRGQQVTLSCSPISGHRSVSWYQQTPGQGLQFLFEYFSETQRNKGNFPGRFSGRQFSNSRSEMNVSTLELGDSALYLCASSFGLAGEETQYFGPGTRLLVL.

V is TRBV11-3 and J is TRBJ2-3; 9 nucleotides match TRBD1. J lost 3 bases, V lost 5 bases, and 3 bases had no gene match. CDR3 length equals 14 residues. Germline loops: CDR1 SGHNT, CDR2 YENEEA. The CDR3, as DNA: TGTGCCAGCAGCCCGGGACAGGGTACAGATACGCAGTATTTT. It is translated as CASSPGQGTDTQYF.

The rearrangement uses TRBV21-1 and TRBJ2-1; TRBD2 is the table's D call and was not checked against the DNA. TRBV21-1 is recorded as a pseudogene. The CDR3 totals 17 residues. The CDR3 bases are TGTGCCAGCAGCAAATGGCCCGGGACTAGTGCCTGGAATGAGCAGTTCTTC. This translates into CASSKWPGTSAWNEQFF.

The chain recombines TRBV4-1 with TRBJ1-2; 9 positions agree with TRBD1. Germline CDR1 and CDR2: MGHRA and YSYEKL. CDR3 length: 15 residues. The V and J ends lost 4 bases and 4 bases, in that order; junction bases with no gene match: 7. The CDR3 reads CASSPTGQGGYGYTF. For the CDR3, the DNA is TGCGCCAGCAGCCCCACGGGACAGGGAGGCTATGGCTACACCTTC.

The J gene is TRBJ2-7, the V gene TRBV23-1; TRBD1 matches 12 bases. TRBV23-1 carries the ORF label, with uncertain function. The trim removed 10 bases at V and 9 bases at J, leaving 13 bases unmatched. There are 14 residues in the CDR3. CDR3 DNA sequence: TGCGCCAAGGGCCAAGGGGACAGGGGGCTTTGGCAGTACTTC. Protein sequence: CAKGQGDRGLWQYF.